Listed here are 19 T cell receptor beta chains from one sample, sequenced in a study of OX40 agonist ivuxolimab in advanced cancers. Libraries were made using the immunoSEQ multiplex PCR assay. What TCRdb holds here is the immuneACCESS table cut down to in-frame rearrangements. Part of the clones is not present; checked against another copy, under half of the missing clones reflect an unresolved V gene, and the others are unexplained. Within this sample are under 85,000 clones, with 90% of them counted one time only. The ten most abundant clones make up approximately 0.69% of the sample. The sequenced sample was CD4+ or CD8+ T cells sorted from blood, obtained in a trial of the OX40 agonist ivuxolimab. The source is an adult with an advanced solid tumor such as melanoma, head and neck, liver or kidney cancer.

The V and J genes are TRBV5-5 and TRBJ1-5; 8 bases agree with TRBD1. V shed 4 bases, J shed 6 bases, and the junction held 6 bases outside the gene matches. CDR1 is SGHKS and CDR2 is YYEKEE in the germline V gene (reference sequence). CDR3 length equals 14 residues. CDR3 amino acids: CASSVQGAGQPQHF. In DNA, the CDR3 is TGTGCCAGCAGCGTCCAGGGGGCAGGTCAGCCCCAGCATTTT.

This chain joins TRBV19 and TRBJ2-1; possible D gene TRBD1, 6 bases. CDR1 LNHDA and CDR2 SQIVND come from the germline V gene (reference sequence). This CDR3 is 14 amino acids long. V was trimmed by 6 bases and J by 5 bases, leaving 14 bases between them. Here the CDR3 reads CASRVAGADNEQFF. The CDR3 nucleotides read TGTGCCAGTAGGGTAGCAGGGGCTGACAATGAGCAGTTCTTC.

The rearrangement joins TRBV30 to TRBJ1-5, with TRBD1 matching 9 bases. The CDR3 runs 14 residues. After removal of 3 bases from V and 5 bases from J, the junction contained 5 bases not matched to a gene. Germline loops: CDR1 GTSNPN, CDR2 SVGIG (reference sequence). The CDR3 region is CAWRARTGDQPQHF. The CDR3, as DNA: TGTGCCTGGAGGGCACGGACAGGGGATCAGCCCCAGCATTTT.

V usage is TRBV10-3 and J usage is TRBJ1-5, with D possibly matching TRBD1 (6 bases). Germline loops: CDR1 ENHRY, CDR2 SYGVKD. With 4 bases removed from V and 9 bases from J, the gap between germline ends came to 13 bases. The CDR3 is 13 amino acids. The CDR3 here is CAISANLGGPQHF. Here the CDR3 DNA reads TGTGCCATCAGTGCGAATCTAGGGGGGCCCCAGCATTTT.

The chain recombines TRBV27 with TRBJ2-3, with 12 nucleotides matching TRBD2. CDR3 size: 18 residues. The V gene end was trimmed by 1 base and the J gene end by 6 bases; junction bases not matched to a gene: 11. The germline V gene has CDR1 MNHEY and CDR2 SMNVEV (reference sequence). The CDR3 nucleotides read TGTGCCAGCAGTTTATTCATTAATGGTCTAGCGGGAGGGGATACGCAGTATTTT. Residues: CASSLFINGLAGGDTQYF.

The chain is built from TRBV5-1 and TRBJ2-1, with 7 bases aligning to TRBD1. The junction had 10 bases not matched to a gene; V was cut back by 8 bases and J by 2 bases. The CDR3 loop spans 15 amino acids. Germline CDR1 reads SGHRS; CDR2 reads YFSETQ. The CDR3 spells CASRRTGTTYNEQFF. CDR3 DNA sequence: TGCGCCAGTCGGAGGACAGGTACCACCTACAATGAGCAGTTCTTC.

The V call is TRBV7-9, the J call TRBJ2-3, with D unresolved. V gave up 5 bases and J gave up 0 bases, with 9 bases separating them. The CDR3 runs 14 residues. Germline V gene sequence: CDR1 SEHNR, CDR2 FQNEAQ (reference sequence). Written as DNA, the CDR3 is TGTGCCAGCAGCCTAACCCTTAGCACAGATACGCAGTATTTT. It translates to CASSLTLSTDTQYF.

Only a few counts were recorded for this clone. The CDR3 sequence: CASSAIGGQAGELFF. CDR3 nucleotides: TGTGCCAGTTCGGCCATCGGGGGGCAAGCCGGGGAGCTGTTTTTT. The V and J genes are TRBV19 and TRBJ2-2; TRBD2 might be the D (7 bases). The CDR3 has 15 amino acids. Germline V gene data show CDR1 as LNHDA and CDR2 as SQIVND (reference sequence). Trimming shortened V by 8 bases and J by 6 bases, and 19 bases separated the two germline ends. The whole variable domain, filled in from reference TRBV19 and TRBJ2-2, reads DGGITQSPKYLFRKEGQNVTLSCEQNLNHDAMYWYRQDPGQGLRLIYYSQIVNDFQKGDIAEGYSVSREKKESFPLTVTSAQKNPTAFYLCASSAIGGQAGELFFGEGSRLTVL.

The rearrangement links TRBV4-3 to TRBJ2-2, with TRBD2 identical over 11 bases. The ends lost 3 bases at V and 4 bases at J; junction bases unmatched: 4. Germline CDR1 LGHNA, CDR2 YSLEER. The CDR3 totals 16 residues. The CDR3 protein is CASSHKLAGVTGELFF. The CDR3 DNA reads as TGCGCCAGCAGCCATAAACTAGCGGGAGTCACCGGGGAGCTGTTTTTT.

The rearrangement joins TRBV19 to TRBJ1-5, with a tentative D call TRBD1 (5 bases). CDR1 and CDR2 (germline): LNHDA, SQIVND (reference sequence). V shed 6 bases and J shed 2 bases, with 14 bases lying between them. This CDR3 comprises 15 residues. The DNA of the CDR3 is TGTGCCAGTAGCCCCCATGGGGGACGCAATCAGCCCCAGCATTTT. As protein: CASSPHGGRNQPQHF.

The rearrangement links TRBV19 to TRBJ2-2; 11 bases agree with TRBD1. The V segment lost 6 bases and the J segment 4 bases; nucleotides outside the gene matches: 4. Per the germline V gene, CDR1 is LNHDA and CDR2 is SQIVND (reference sequence). This CDR3 has 15 amino acids. The CDR3 DNA follows: TGTGCCAGTAGCCGGACAGGGGGCGGCACCGGGGAGCTGTTTTTT. It encodes CASSRTGGGTGELFF.

The V and J genes are TRBV4-3 and TRBJ2-7; 8 positions agree with TRBD2. The CDR3 has 18 residues. Unmatched junction bases numbered 14, after V lost 0 bases and J lost 4 bases. Germline CDR1 LGHNA, CDR2 YSLEER. CDR3 in DNA: TGCGCCAGCAGCCAAGAAGGGCCCCTGGCGGGAGGAGGTTACGAGCAGTACTTC. Its protein product is CASSQEGPLAGGGYEQYF.

This chain connects TRBV7-9 to TRBJ1-3; D possibly corresponds to TRBD1 (6 bases). CDR3 length: 16 residues. Trimming left V 6 bases short and J 0 bases short, with 15 bases between. Germline CDR1 reads SEHNR; CDR2 reads FQNEAQ (reference sequence). The CDR3 coding sequence is TGTGCCAGCAGGAGTAGCGGGGGCGTCTCTGGAAACACCATATATTTT. Protein sequence: CASRSSGGVSGNTIYF.

The CDR3 protein is CASELEQKNIQYF. In DNA, the CDR3 is TGTGCCAGCGAGTTGGAACAGAAAAACATTCAGTACTTC. The J gene is TRBJ2-4, the V gene TRBV2; D uncertain. The length of the CDR3 is 13 residues. Germline V gene data show CDR1 as SNHLY and CDR2 as FYNNEI. V lost 8 bases to trimming and J lost 4 bases, with 12 bases between them.

The J gene is TRBJ2-2, the V gene TRBV28; perhaps TRBD2 as D (5 bases). The CDR3 runs 15 residues. The germline CDR1 and CDR2 sequences are MDHEN and SYDVKM. Trimming shortened V by 3 bases and J by 4 bases, and 12 bases separated the two germline ends. CDR3 DNA sequence: TGTGCCAGCAGTTTCGTGGGAGCGGTCACCGGGGAGCTGTTTTTT. This sequence encodes CASSFVGAVTGELFF.

V and J are TRBV19 and TRBJ2-7; D gene uncertain. The ends were cut back, 5 bases at V and 5 bases at J, with 13 bases in the middle. This CDR3 has 13 residues. Germline V lookup: CDR1 LNHDA, CDR2 SQIVND (reference sequence). The chain's CDR3 is CASSLIGSHEQYF. CDR3 nucleotides: TGTGCCAGTAGTCTTATAGGAAGCCACGAGCAGTACTTC.

The chain couples TRBV5-1 to TRBJ2-2; no definite D call. With 0 bases removed from V and 7 bases from J, the gap between germline ends came to 7 bases. The germline V gene has CDR1 SGHRS and CDR2 YFSETQ. CDR3 length: 13 residues. The CDR3 DNA reads TGCGCCAGCAGCTTGGCCCTAAACGGGGAGCTGTTTTTT. This translates into CASSLALNGELFF. The full variable domain, in which reference TRBV5-1 and TRBJ2-2 provide the parts outside the CDR3, is KAGVTQTPRYLIKTRGQQVTLSCSPISGHRSVSWYQQTPGQGLQFLFEYFSETQRNKGNFPGRFSGRQFSNSRSEMNVSTLELGDSALYLCASSLALNGELFFGEGSRLTVL.

The V gene is TRBV6-5, the J gene TRBJ2-7; D remains ambiguous. The V gene lost 5 bases and the J gene lost 5 bases, with 10 bases spanning the gap. The germline V gene has CDR1 MNHEY and CDR2 SVGAGI. This CDR3 comprises 12 residues. The CDR3 loop reads CASSDWPHEQYF. For the CDR3, the DNA is TGTGCCAGCAGTGACTGGCCGCACGAGCAGTACTTC.

This chain uses TRBV5-6 with TRBJ2-1; possibly TRBD2 for D (7 bases). Germline CDR1 is SGHDT and CDR2 is YYEEEE. Trimming took 7 bases from V and 0 from J, leaving 14 bases between them. The CDR3 length is 15 residues. CDR3 loop: CASGTRGGSYNEQFF. The CDR3 DNA follows: TGTGCCAGCGGAACTAGGGGGGGCTCCTACAATGAGCAGTTCTTC.